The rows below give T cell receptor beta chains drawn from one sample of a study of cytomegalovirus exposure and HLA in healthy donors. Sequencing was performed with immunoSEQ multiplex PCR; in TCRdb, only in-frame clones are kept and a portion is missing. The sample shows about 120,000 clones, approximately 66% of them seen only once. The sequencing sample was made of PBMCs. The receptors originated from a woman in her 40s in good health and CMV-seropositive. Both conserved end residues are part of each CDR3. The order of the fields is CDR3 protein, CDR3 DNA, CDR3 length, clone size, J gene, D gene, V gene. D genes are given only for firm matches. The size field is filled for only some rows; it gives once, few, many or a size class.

CASSMEGGHTEAFF	TGTGCCAGTAGTATGGAGGGTGGGCACACTGAAGCTTTCTTT	14	few	TRBJ1-1	-	TRBV19
CASPERGEYQETQYF	TGCGCCAGCCCTGAGCGGGGGGAGTACCAAGAGACCCAGTACTTC	15	few	TRBJ2-5	TRBD2	TRBV5-1
CASANYGYTF	TGTGCCTCAGCTAACTATGGCTACACCTTC	10	-	TRBJ1-2	-	TRBV28
CASSQDRLDSPLHF	TGTGCCAGCAGCCAAGACCGGCTAGATTCACCCCTCCACTTT	14	-	TRBJ1-6	-	TRBV4-2
CASSHDRGWFF	TGCGCCAGCAGTCATGACAGGGGGTGGTTCTTC	11	once	TRBJ2-1	TRBD1	TRBV23-1
CASSSLGTGDYEQYF	TGTGCCAGCAGCTCTCTGGGGACAGGGGATTACGAGCAGTACTTC	15	-	TRBJ2-7	TRBD1	TRBV5-6
CASTRTAGIGTEAFF	TGTGCCAGCACTAGGACGGCGGGGATCGGCACTGAAGCTTTCTTT	15	-	TRBJ1-1	-	TRBV2
CASGDQNTEAFF	TGCGCCAGCGGAGACCAGAACACTGAAGCTTTCTTT	12	few	TRBJ1-1	-	TRBV5-1
CASSGCGRFMNTEAFF	TGCGCCAGCAGTGGGTGCGGGAGATTCATGAACACTGAAGCTTTCTTT	16	-	TRBJ1-1	-	TRBV23-1
CASSLGASYEQYF	TGTGCCAGCAGCTTAGGTGCCAGCTACGAGCAGTACTTC	13	once	TRBJ2-7	-	TRBV7-9
CASTTGTANYGYTF	TGTGCCAGCACCACCGGGACAGCTAACTATGGCTACACCTTC	14	once	TRBJ1-2	TRBD1	TRBV6-1
CAWSVSLLTGGGIPHEQFF	TGTGCCTGGAGTGTAAGTCTTTTGACAGGGGGGGGGATCCCCCATGAGCAGTTCTTC	19	-	TRBJ2-1	TRBD1	TRBV30
CASSSYRGFIQYF	TGTGCCAGCAGCTCCTACAGGGGGTTTATTCAGTACTTC	13	few	TRBJ2-4	TRBD1	TRBV7-2
CASSMQAGGSNQPQHF	TGTGCCAGTAGTATGCAGGCAGGGGGCAGTAATCAGCCCCAGCATTTT	16	-	TRBJ1-5	TRBD1	TRBV19
CSVQGGYGYTF	TGCAGCGTTCAGGGGGGCTATGGCTACACCTTC	11	-	TRBJ1-2	TRBD1	TRBV29-1
CASALGLAQETQYF	TGTGCTAGTGCCTTAGGACTAGCGCAAGAGACCCAGTACTTC	14	-	TRBJ2-5	TRBD2	TRBV12-5
CASSSGGVNTEAFF	TGTGCCAGCAGCTCAGGGGGTGTGAACACTGAAGCTTTCTTT	14	once	TRBJ1-1	TRBD1	TRBV28
CAWSQANQPQHF	TGTGCCTGGTCCCAGGCTAATCAGCCCCAGCATTTT	12	-	TRBJ1-5	-	TRBV30
CAISDEGATTDTQYF	TGTGCCATCAGTGATGAGGGGGCCACCACAGATACGCAGTATTTT	15	few	TRBJ2-3	TRBD1	TRBV10-3
CASSLLARPNEQFF	TGTGCCAGCAGTTTATTGGCTAGACCCAATGAGCAGTTCTTC	14	-	TRBJ2-1	-	TRBV27
CASSPLRGLSEQYF	TGTGCCAGCAGCCCCCTAAGGGGGCTAAGCGAGCAGTACTTC	14	-	TRBJ2-7	TRBD1	TRBV6-5
CASSKQGVGDYGYTF	TGTGCCAGTAGTAAACAGGGGGTTGGGGACTATGGCTACACCTTC	15	-	TRBJ1-2	TRBD1	TRBV19
CASSGPESGSVDTQYF	TGTGCCAGCTCAGGACCGGAAAGCGGGTCGGTAGATACGCAGTATTTT	16	-	TRBJ2-3	-	TRBV18
CASRLDRGYTF	TGTGCCAGCCGCCTTGACAGAGGCTACACCTTC	11	-	TRBJ1-2	-	TRBV2
CASSLLAGGPSGANVLTF	TGTGCCAGCAGCCTACTAGCGGGGGGGCCCTCTGGGGCCAACGTCCTGACTTTC	18	-	TRBJ2-6	TRBD2	TRBV16
CASVLAGDYEQYF	TGTGCCAGCGTTTTAGCGGGAGACTACGAGCAGTACTTC	13	-	TRBJ2-7	TRBD2	TRBV28
CASSTDRGTGAPNTEAFF	TGTGCCAGCAGCACCGATCGGGGGACAGGGGCCCCGAACACTGAAGCTTTCTTT	18	-	TRBJ1-1	-	TRBV21-1
CASSGGQTSTDTQYF	TGTGCCAGCAGTGGAGGCCAGACTAGCACAGATACGCAGTATTTT	15	-	TRBJ2-3	-	TRBV2
CASSQGYRDEQFF	TGCGCCAGCAGCCAAGGGTACCGCGATGAGCAGTTCTTC	13	-	TRBJ2-1	-	TRBV4-1
CASSLTPGATNEKLFF	TGTGCCAGCAGTTTAACGCCGGGTGCTACTAATGAAAAACTGTTTTTT	16	-	TRBJ1-4	-	TRBV28
CASRPGGGHLSTDTQYF	TGTGCCAGCAGACCGGGGGGTGGGCACCTTAGCACAGATACGCAGTATTTT	17	-	TRBJ2-3	TRBD2	TRBV11-2
CASSFERTGNTQYF	TGTGCCAGCAGCTTCGAAAGGACAGGGAATACGCAGTATTTT	14	-	TRBJ2-3	TRBD1	TRBV5-5